One T cell receptor (beta chain) is described in this entry. Its antigen remains unidentified. This sample is drawn from a study of T cell repertoires in cytomegalovirus infection. MiXCR was run by TCRdb on the reads, yielding one entry per CDR3 protein. Of 900,000 to 950,000 distinct CDR3 sequences listed, under 40% are singletons. The germline gives CDR1 DFQATT, CDR2 SNEGSKA (reference sequence). The V segment lost 4 bases and the J segment 4 bases; nucleotides outside the gene matches: 9. The CDR3 consists of 15 residues. Whole-study findings and limits: HLA-C-restricted, CMV-specific TCR beta clonotypes were dominant ex vivo.

The input for sequencing was cultured CD8+ T cells from PBMCs, taken from culture after CMV antigen stimulation. This TCR was sampled from a human donor in good health (CMV status not recorded). Some clones in this sample may be carry-over from other donors' samples. The chain combines TRBV20-1 with TRBJ2-5, with 10 bases lining up with TRBD1. CDR3 sequence (DNA): TGCAGTGCTAACCCCGGGACAGGGGACGGAGAGACCCAGTACTTC. Its translation is CSANPGTGDGETQYF.